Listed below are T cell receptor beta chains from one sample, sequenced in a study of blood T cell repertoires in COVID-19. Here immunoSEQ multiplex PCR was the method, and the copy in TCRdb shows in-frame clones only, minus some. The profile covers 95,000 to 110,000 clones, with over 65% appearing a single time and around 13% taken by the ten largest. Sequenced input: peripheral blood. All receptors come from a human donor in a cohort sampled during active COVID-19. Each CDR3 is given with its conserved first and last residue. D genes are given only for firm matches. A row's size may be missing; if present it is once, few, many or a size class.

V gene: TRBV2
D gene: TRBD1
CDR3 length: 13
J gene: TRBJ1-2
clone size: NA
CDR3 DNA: TGTGCCAGCAGACCCGACAGGGGGCTCGGCTACACCTTC
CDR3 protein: CASRPDRGLGYTF

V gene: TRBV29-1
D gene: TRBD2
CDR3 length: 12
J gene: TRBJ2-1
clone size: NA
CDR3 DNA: TGCAGCGTGACGCGGGGGAGAAATGAGCAGTTCTTC
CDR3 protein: CSVTRGRNEQFF

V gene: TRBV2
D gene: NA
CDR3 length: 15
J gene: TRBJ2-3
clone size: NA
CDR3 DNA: TGTGCCAGCAGTGAAGTTGGGACTAGCACAGATACGCAGTATTTT
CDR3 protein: CASSEVGTSTDTQYF

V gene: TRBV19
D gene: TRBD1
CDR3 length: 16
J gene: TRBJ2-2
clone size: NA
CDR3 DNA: TGTGCCAGTAGTATTGAGGACAGGGGAAACACCGGGGAGCTGTTTTTT
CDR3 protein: CASSIEDRGNTGELFF

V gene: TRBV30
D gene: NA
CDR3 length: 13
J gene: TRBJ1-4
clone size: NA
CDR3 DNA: TGTGCCTGGAGTGTACTAATCGGAGAAAAACTGTTTTTT
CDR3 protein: CAWSVLIGEKLFF

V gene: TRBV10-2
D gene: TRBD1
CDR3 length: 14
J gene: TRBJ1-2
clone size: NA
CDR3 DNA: TGCGCCAGCAGGGGGACAGGGGGCGCCGGTGGCTACACCTTC
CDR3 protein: CASRGTGGAGGYTF

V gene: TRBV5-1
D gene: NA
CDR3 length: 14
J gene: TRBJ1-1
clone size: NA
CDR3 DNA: TGCGCCAGCAGCCCCGGGGGGGGGAGCGCTGAAGCTTTCTTT
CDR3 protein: CASSPGGGSAEAFF

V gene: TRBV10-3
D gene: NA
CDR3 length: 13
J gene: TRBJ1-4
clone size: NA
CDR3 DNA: TGTGCCATCAGTGAGGTCAGGGATGAAAAACTGTTTTTT
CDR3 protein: CAISEVRDEKLFF

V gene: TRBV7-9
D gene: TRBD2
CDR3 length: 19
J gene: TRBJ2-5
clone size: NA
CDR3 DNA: TGTGCCAGCAGCTTAGGCCTAGGACTAGCGGGGGGTATTCAAGAGACCCAGTACTTC
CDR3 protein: CASSLGLGLAGGIQETQYF

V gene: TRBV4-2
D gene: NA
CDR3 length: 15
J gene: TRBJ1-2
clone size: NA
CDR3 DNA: TGTGCCAGCAGCCAAGATCGGGGGGCCAACTATGGCTACACCTTC
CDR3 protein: CASSQDRGANYGYTF

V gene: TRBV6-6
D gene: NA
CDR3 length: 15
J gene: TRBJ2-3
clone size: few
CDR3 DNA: TGTGCCAGCAGCCAATCGTCAGGGATAGCAGATACGCAGTATTTT
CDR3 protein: CASSQSSGIADTQYF

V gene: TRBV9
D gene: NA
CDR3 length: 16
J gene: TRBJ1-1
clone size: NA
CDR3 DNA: TGTGCCAGCAGCGGAACCCGGATGGGACAGAACACTGAAGCTTTCTTT
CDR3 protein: CASSGTRMGQNTEAFF

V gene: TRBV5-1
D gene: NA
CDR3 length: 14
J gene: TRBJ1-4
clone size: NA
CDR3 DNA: TGCGCCAGCAGCTTTTTACAGGGTAATGAAAAACTGTTTTTT
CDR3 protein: CASSFLQGNEKLFF

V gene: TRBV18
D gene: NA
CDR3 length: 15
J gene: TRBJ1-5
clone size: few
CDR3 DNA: TGTGCCAGCTCACCGGGTATGGAGGGCAATCAGCCCCAGCATTTT
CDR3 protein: CASSPGMEGNQPQHF

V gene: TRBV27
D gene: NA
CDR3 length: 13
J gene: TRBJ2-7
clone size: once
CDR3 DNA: TGTGCCAGCAGTTTATCGGGGCAGATCGAGCAGTACTTC
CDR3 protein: CASSLSGQIEQYF

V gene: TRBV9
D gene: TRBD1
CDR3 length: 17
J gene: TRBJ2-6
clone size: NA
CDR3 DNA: TGTGCCAGCACCCGTAGGGACAGGGGGCTTGGGGCCAACGTCCTGACTTTC
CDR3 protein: CASTRRDRGLGANVLTF

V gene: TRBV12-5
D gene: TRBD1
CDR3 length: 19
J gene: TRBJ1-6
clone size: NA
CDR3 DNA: TGTGCTAGTGGTTTCGTTCCTGAACAGGGGGCCAAGAAGAATTCACCCCTCCACTTT
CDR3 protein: CASGFVPEQGAKKNSPLHF

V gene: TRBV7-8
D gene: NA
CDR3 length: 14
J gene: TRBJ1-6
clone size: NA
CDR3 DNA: TGTGCCAGCAGCTTCAATGTGGGCGGGGAACCCCTCCACTTT
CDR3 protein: CASSFNVGGEPLHF

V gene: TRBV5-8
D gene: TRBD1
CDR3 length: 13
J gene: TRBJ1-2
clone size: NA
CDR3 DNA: TGTGCCAGCAGCACAGACAGGGTCTATGGCTACACCTTC
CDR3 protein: CASSTDRVYGYTF

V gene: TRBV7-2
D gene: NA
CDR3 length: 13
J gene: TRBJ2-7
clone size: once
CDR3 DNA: TGTGCCAGCAGCTCGGGAATGGTCTACGAGCAGTACTTC
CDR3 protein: CASSSGMVYEQYF

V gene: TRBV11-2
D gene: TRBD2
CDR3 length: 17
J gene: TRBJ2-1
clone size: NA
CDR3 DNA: TGTGCCAGCAGCGGGGGGTTAGGGACTAGCGGTGGCAATGAGCAGTTCTTC
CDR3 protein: CASSGGLGTSGGNEQFF

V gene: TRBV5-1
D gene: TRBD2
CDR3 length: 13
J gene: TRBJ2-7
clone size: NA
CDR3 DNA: TGCGCCAGCAGCTTCGGGAGGACCTACGAGCAGTACTTC
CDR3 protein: CASSFGRTYEQYF

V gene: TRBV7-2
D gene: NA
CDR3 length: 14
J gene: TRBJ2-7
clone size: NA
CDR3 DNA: TGTGCCAGCAGCTTAGCGGTACAGCTTTACGAGCAGTACTTC
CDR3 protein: CASSLAVQLYEQYF

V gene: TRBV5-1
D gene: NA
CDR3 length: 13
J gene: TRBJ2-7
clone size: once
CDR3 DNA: TGCGCCAGCAGCTTGGAGCTCAGGGGCGAGCAGTACTTC
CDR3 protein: CASSLELRGEQYF

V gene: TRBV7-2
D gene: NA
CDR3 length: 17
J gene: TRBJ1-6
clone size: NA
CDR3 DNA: TGTGCCAGCAGCTCAAAGGGACATAGCTCCTATAATTCACCCCTCCACTTT
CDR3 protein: CASSSKGHSSYNSPLHF

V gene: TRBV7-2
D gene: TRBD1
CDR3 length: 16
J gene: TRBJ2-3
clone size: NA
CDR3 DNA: TGTGCCAGCAGCTTAGGAATGAGGGGGCCGTCAGATACGCAGTATTTT
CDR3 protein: CASSLGMRGPSDTQYF

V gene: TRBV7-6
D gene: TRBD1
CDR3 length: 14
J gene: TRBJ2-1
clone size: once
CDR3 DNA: TGTGCCAGCAGCTTAGGACAGGGGGGATTTGAGCAGTTCTTC
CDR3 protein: CASSLGQGGFEQFF

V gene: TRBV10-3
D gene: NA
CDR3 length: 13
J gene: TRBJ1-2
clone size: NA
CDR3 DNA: TGTGCCATCAGTGTCAGGACAGCAGATGGCTACACCTTC
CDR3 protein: CAISVRTADGYTF